These 20 T cell receptor beta chains originate from one sample sequenced in a study of blood T cell repertoires in COVID-19. Generated by immunoSEQ multiplex PCR, the TCRdb table keeps only in-frame clones and is missing some. The sample contains about 400,000 clones, roughly 90% of which appear only once. The sequenced material came from peripheral blood. These receptors all come from a man aged 40-55 years with acute or convalescent COVID-19.

This clone was counted ten times or more. This rearrangement joins TRBV12-3 or TRBV12-4 to TRBJ1-2, with TRBD1 matching over 8 bases. The CDR3 extends over 13 amino acids. The junction had 8 bases not matched to a gene; V was cut back by 6 bases and J by 8 bases. The CDR3, as DNA: TGTGCCAGCAGAAGGACAGGGTCCGCAGGCTACACCTTC. Protein product: CASRRTGSAGYTF.

The chain has TRBV6-5 and TRBJ1-2; D remains unclear. V was trimmed by 3 bases and J by 3 bases, leaving 8 bases between them. CDR1 is MNHEY and CDR2 is SVGAGI in the germline V gene. The CDR3 covers 13 residues. This CDR3 reads CASSYARYYGYTF. CDR3 in DNA: TGTGCCAGCAGTTATGCCCGGTACTATGGCTACACCTTC.

The chain links TRBV30 to TRBJ2-6; TRBD1 aligns across 7 bases. V gave up 2 bases and J gave up 0 bases; unmatched junction bases: 7. CDR3 length: 17 amino acids. In germline, CDR1 is GTSNPN, CDR2 SVGIG (reference sequence). CDR3 DNA sequence: TGTGCCTGGAGTAGAGGGGGCGGCAGCTCTGGGGCCAACGTCCTGACTTTC. Translating it yields CAWSRGGGSSGANVLTF.

The J gene is TRBJ2-1, the V gene TRBV13, with TRBD2 matching over 10 bases. Germline V CDR1 and CDR2: PRHDT, FYEKMQ (reference sequence). The CDR3 consists of 15 residues. The junction had 5 bases not matched to a gene; V was cut back by 2 bases and J by 7 bases. For the CDR3, the DNA is TGTGCCAGCAGCTTAACACTAGCGGGGTCGAATGAGCAGTTCTTC. Translated: CASSLTLAGSNEQFF.

There are a few counts of this clone. The rearrangement joins TRBV27 to TRBJ2-5; D call uncertain. The CDR3 sequence is 11 residues long. CDR1 and CDR2 from the germline V gene are MNHEY and SMNVEV (reference sequence). V was pared by 5 bases and J by 7 bases, with 8 bases between. This chain's CDR3 is CASSQRGTQYF. The CDR3 nucleotides read TGTGCCAGCAGTCAACGAGGGACCCAGTACTTC.

The rearrangement links TRBV6-5 to TRBJ1-4; 7 bases agree with TRBD1. Germline V gene data show CDR1 as MNHEY and CDR2 as SVGAGI. The CDR3 has 14 residues. V gave up 6 bases and J gave up 11 bases; unmatched junction bases: 12. For the CDR3, the DNA is TGTGCCAGCAGCGGGGACAGCCCTAATGGTAAACTGTTTTTT. Encoded protein: CASSGDSPNGKLFF.

Only a few counts were recorded for this clone. V usage is TRBV19 and J usage is TRBJ1-2, with a weak D call TRBD1 (6 bases). Germline V CDR1 and CDR2: LNHDA, SQIVND (reference sequence). This CDR3 comprises 16 residues. Trimming took 7 bases from V and 4 from J, leaving 22 bases between them. CDR3 residues: CASNVAGTSAAYGYTF. For the CDR3, the DNA is TGTGCCAGTAATGTCGCTGGGACATCAGCGGCCTATGGCTACACCTTC.

The rearrangement joins TRBV6-5 to TRBJ2-7; D is possibly TRBD1 (6 bases). CDR1 is MNHEY and CDR2 is SVGAGI in the germline V gene. The germline V and J ends were trimmed by 8 bases and 1 base, with 9 bases remaining between them. CDR3 length: 12 amino acids. CDR3 loop: CASGTTSYEQYF. CDR3 nucleotides: TGTGCCAGCGGGACAACTTCCTACGAGCAGTACTTC.

Note on this clone: Germline and junction disagree at one end, which may indicate a read error. The V call is TRBV7-7, the J call TRBJ2-3; the D gene is possibly TRBD2 (6 bases). The length of the CDR3 is 14 residues. Germline V gives CDR1 SSHAT, CDR2 FNYEAQ (reference sequence). The CDR3 reads CASSSGTGRNTQYF. The CDR3 region has the DNA TGTGCTAGCAGCTCTGGGACTGGCAGGAATACGCAGTATTTT. The variable domain in full, with the rest retrieved from reference TRBV7-7 and TRBJ2-3, is GAGVSQSPRYKVTKRGQDVTLRCDPISSHATLYWYQQALGQGPEFLTYFNYEAQPDKSGLPSDRFSAERPEGSISTLTIQRTEQRDSAMYRCASSSGTGRNTQYFGPGTRLTVL.

The rearrangement links TRBV5-1 to TRBJ2-2; no reliable D call. The V end lost 1 base, the J end lost 1 base, and 5 bases lay between the germline ends. Germline CDR1 reads SGHRS; CDR2 reads YFSETQ. This CDR3 has 14 residues. CDR3 nucleotide sequence: TGCGCCAGCAGCTTGAGACAGAACACCGGGGAGCTGTTTTTT. This gives the protein CASSLRQNTGELFF.

The chain recombines TRBV10-1 with TRBJ2-1; 9 bases agree with TRBD1. The length of the CDR3 is 14 residues. Germline trimming cut 1 base from V and 7 bases from J; bases unmatched to any gene: 2. Germline CDR1 is WNHNN and CDR2 is SYGVQD (reference sequence). DNA for the CDR3: TGCGCCAGCAGTGAGTACAGGGGGCTTAATGAGCAGTTCTTC. It translates to CASSEYRGLNEQFF.

The J gene is TRBJ2-7, the V gene TRBV7-3; the match to TRBD1 covers 9 bases. Trimming at V came to 0 bases and at J to 2 bases, leaving 2 bases not matched to a gene. In germline, CDR1 is SGHTA, CDR2 FQGTGA. The CDR3 is made up of 15 amino acids. The CDR3 DNA reads as TGTGCCAGCAGCTTAACGGGACAGGGCGCCTACGAGCAGTACTTC. Translation: CASSLTGQGAYEQYF.

V gene TRBV3-1 (or the pseudogene TRBV3-2) combines with J gene TRBJ1-1; D is undetermined. The germline V gene encodes CDR1 LGHDT and CDR2 YNNKEL (reference sequence). Between the trimmed V and J ends, which lost 1 base and 3 bases, there was a span of 6 bases. The CDR3 covers 13 residues. This chain's CDR3 is CASSQVFDTEAFF. CDR3 DNA sequence: TGTGCCAGCAGCCAAGTCTTCGACACTGAAGCTTTCTTT.

The chain recombines TRBV19 with TRBJ2-1; 7 positions agree with TRBD2. V lost 3 bases and J lost 9; bases outside the gene matches: 5. The CDR3 spans 13 residues. CDR1 LNHDA and CDR2 SQIVND come from the germline V gene (reference sequence). CDR3 nucleotides: TGTGCCAGTAGTATGGCGGGGGTCAGTGAGCAGTTCTTC. As protein: CASSMAGVSEQFF.

This clone was seen a single time. V usage is TRBV4-1 and J usage is TRBJ1-1, with 7 positions matching TRBD1. The CDR3 has 14 amino acids. The germline V gene encodes CDR1 MGHRA and CDR2 YSYEKL. The ends lost 0 bases at V and 5 bases at J; junction bases unmatched: 3. CDR3 coding DNA: TGCGCCAGCAGCCAAGAACAGGGGTTGACTGAAGCTTTCTTT. As protein: CASSQEQGLTEAFF.

Comments on this clone: Other DNA sequences within the sample encode an identical CDR3. The chain employs TRBV28 and TRBJ1-4; D unresolved. V was cut by 3 bases and J by 5 bases, with 10 bases left in between. Germline-derived CDR1 and CDR2 are MDHEN and SYDVKM. This CDR3 contains 14 residues. The CDR3 region has the DNA TGTGCCAGCAGTTTGCAAGGACTCAATGAAAAACTGTTTTTT. Its protein product is CASSLQGLNEKLFF.

The genes are TRBV14 and TRBJ2-4; maybe TRBD2 (5 bases). The germline V gene has CDR1 SGHDN and CDR2 FVKESK. Between the trimmed V and J ends, which lost 1 base and 9 bases, there was a span of 13 bases. CDR3 length: 14 amino acids. The CDR3 bases are TGTGCCAGCAGCCAAGTCGTCCAGGCGGGCATTCAGTACTTC. It specifies CASSQVVQAGIQYF. Together with reference TRBV14 and TRBJ2-4, the CDR3 gives the full variable domain: EAGVTQFPSHSVIEKGQTVTLRCDPISGHDNLYWYRRVMGKEIKFLLHFVKESKQDESGMPNNRFLAERTGGTYSTLKVQPAELEDSGVYFCASSQVVQAGIQYFGAGTRLSVL.

The chain joins TRBV28 to TRBJ2-7, with 8 bases that match TRBD1. Germline CDR1 is MDHEN and CDR2 is SYDVKM. The CDR3 is 18 amino acids. V trimming: 6 bases; J trimming: 0 bases; junction bases outside the gene matches: 16. CDR3 DNA sequence: TGTGCCAGCAGCTTGACAGGGGCCGCAATTCAACACTCCTACGAGCAGTACTTC. Translating it yields CASSLTGAAIQHSYEQYF.

To note about this clone: Other nucleotide sequences in the sample specify the same CDR3. CDR3 DNA sequence: TGTGCCAGCAGTTTACTAGCCGGGGAGCTGTTTTTT. The encoded protein is CASSLLAGELFF. The chain couples TRBV12-3 or TRBV12-4 to TRBJ2-2; D not resolved. This CDR3 has 12 residues. Trimming shortened V by 2 bases and J by 6 bases, and 4 bases separated the two germline ends.

This sequence joins TRBV28 and TRBJ2-7; TRBD1 might be the D (6 bases). Germline V gene lookup returns CDR1 MDHEN and CDR2 SYDVKM. This CDR3 comprises 14 residues. V was cut by 2 bases and J by 0 bases, with 8 bases left in between. CDR3 amino acids: CASSLRDNSYEQYF. The CDR3 region has the DNA TGTGCCAGCAGTTTAAGGGACAACTCCTACGAGCAGTACTTC.